The 32 T cell receptor beta chains in this list originate from one sample, sequenced in a study of T cell responses to AZD1222 COVID-19 vaccine. Profiled with immunoSEQ multiplex PCR; TCRdb holds only in-frame clones, not every one. The sample carries 150,000 or so clones, approximately 90% recorded once. The source material was peripheral blood, sampled 28 days after the second AZD1222 dose. The receptor set was obtained from an adult who received the AZD1222 COVID-19 vaccine.

The chain is built from TRBV28 and TRBJ2-7; 8 bases line up with TRBD1. Germline V gives CDR1 MDHEN, CDR2 SYDVKM. After removal of 9 bases from V and 2 bases from J, the junction contained 9 bases not matched to a gene. The CDR3 covers 14 residues. CDR3 residues: CASETGALPYEQYF. The CDR3 DNA reads TGTGCCAGTGAGACAGGGGCCCTTCCCTACGAGCAGTACTTC.

This rearrangement joins TRBV27 to TRBJ1-3; D is possibly TRBD1 (5 bases). Per the germline V gene, CDR1 is MNHEY and CDR2 is SMNVEV (reference sequence). The CDR3 has 19 residues. Trimming stripped 5 bases from V and 0 bases from J, with 23 bases between. The CDR3 DNA reads as TGTGCCAGCAGTCCCTGGGACGGGGAGGACGCTCTCTCTGGAAACACCATATATTTT. This codes for CASSPWDGEDALSGNTIYF.

V and J are TRBV6-2 or TRBV6-3 and TRBJ1-1; D ambiguous. V shed 5 bases and J shed 1 base, with 11 bases lying between them. CDR1 MNHEY and CDR2 SVGEGT come from the germline V gene. The CDR3 extends over 14 amino acids. The CDR3 loop reads CASSRRSSNTEAFF. The CDR3 nucleotides read TGTGCCAGCAGTAGAAGGTCCTCGAACACTGAAGCTTTCTTT.

Turning to this clone: An end of the junction does not agree with germline; a read error may underlie this. The rearrangement uses TRBV7-7 and TRBJ1-1, with a tentative D call TRBD1 (6 bases). Germline V gives CDR1 SSHAT, CDR2 FNYEAQ (reference sequence). The CDR3 is 17 residues long. The CDR3 DNA reads TGTGCTAGCAGCCCCAAAGGGCCCCGGGGGCTGAACACTGAAGCTTTCTTT. Its translation is CASSPKGPRGLNTEAFF.

J is TRBJ1-5 and V is TRBV6-2 or TRBV6-3, with TRBD1 identical over 7 bases. Looked up from germline, CDR1 is MNHEY and CDR2 is SVGEGT. This CDR3 comprises 14 residues. The junction had 3 bases not matched to a gene; V was cut back by 2 bases and J by 5 bases. In DNA, the CDR3 is TGTGCCAGCAGTTACGCGGGACAGTATCAGCCCCAGCATTTT. This translates into CASSYAGQYQPQHF.

The chain recombines TRBV2 with TRBJ1-6; no definite D call. CDR3 length equals 14 residues. The V gene lost 7 bases and the J gene lost 7 bases, with 14 bases spanning the gap. Per the germline V gene, CDR1 is SNHLY and CDR2 is FYNNEI. CDR3 residues: CASISGYGNSPLHF. DNA for the CDR3: TGTGCCAGCATTTCAGGCTACGGGAATTCACCCCTCCACTTT.

In its sample, this clone was seen once. The V call is TRBV5-4, the J call TRBJ2-1; D gene unclear. The ends were cut back, 2 bases at V and 1 base at J, with 10 bases in the middle. This CDR3 has 15 residues. The germline V gene encodes CDR1 SGHNT and CDR2 YYREEE (reference sequence). CDR3 in amino acids: CASSFLVLSYNEQFF. The CDR3 DNA reads as TGTGCCAGCAGCTTTCTGGTTTTGTCCTACAATGAGCAGTTCTTC.

The chain has TRBV19 and TRBJ1-2, with TRBD1 identical over 7 bases. In germline, CDR1 is LNHDA, CDR2 SQIVND (reference sequence). The CDR3 covers 15 residues. Trimming cost V 7 bases and J 1 base; bases outside gene matches: 9. The CDR3 coding sequence is TGTGCCAGTACCCCCCAGGGGGACCGTAACTATGGCTACACCTTC. This codes for CASTPQGDRNYGYTF.

The genes are TRBV19 and TRBJ1-6, with TRBD1 as a possible D gene (6 bases). The CDR3 runs 13 residues. From germline, CDR1 is LNHDA and CDR2 SQIVND (reference sequence). Trimming removed 8 bases from V and 10 bases from J, with 15 bases in between. The CDR3 DNA reads as TGTGCCAGTTCGGACAGTGGTAAATCACCCCTCCACTTT. It specifies CASSDSGKSPLHF.

J is TRBJ2-5 and V is TRBV2; TRBD1 matches 7 bases. V lost 4 bases and J lost 4; bases outside the gene matches: 6. Germline CDR1 SNHLY, CDR2 FYNNEI. CDR3 length: 14 amino acids. CDR3: CASSVDRTRETQYF. For the CDR3, the DNA is TGTGCCAGCAGTGTGGACAGGACCAGAGAGACCCAGTACTTC.

The V gene is TRBV6-6, the J gene TRBJ2-2; D possibly matches TRBD1 or TRBD2 (5 bases each). CDR3 length equals 13 residues. V gave up 8 bases and J gave up 7 bases, with 14 bases separating them. The germline CDR1 and CDR2 sequences are MNHNY and SVGAGI (reference sequence). The CDR3 here is CASGAVGVGELFF. The CDR3 DNA follows: TGTGCCAGCGGGGCGGTCGGGGTCGGGGAGCTGTTTTTT.

The V and J genes are TRBV27 and TRBJ1-4; D gene unclear. The germline CDR1 and CDR2 sequences are MNHEY and SMNVEV (reference sequence). V was cut by 8 bases and J by 0 bases, with 13 bases left in between. CDR3 length equals 15 residues. Here the CDR3 reads CASGEKLSTNEKLFF. CDR3 coding DNA: TGTGCCAGCGGGGAAAAGCTTTCAACTAATGAAAAACTGTTTTTT.

This chain links TRBV2 with TRBJ1-1; no definite D call. In germline, CDR1 is SNHLY, CDR2 FYNNEI. Trimming removed 7 bases from V and 4 bases from J, with 13 bases in between. The CDR3 extends over 13 amino acids. CDR3 in DNA: TGTGCCAGCACCCTTCAACGCGGCACTGAAGCTTTCTTT. It specifies CASTLQRGTEAFF.

This chain joins TRBV5-1 and TRBJ1-6; 8 bases are shared with TRBD1. Germline CDR1 SGHRS, CDR2 YFSETQ. Trimming removed 4 bases from V and 8 bases from J; junction bases left unmatched: 5. The CDR3 extends over 14 amino acids. The CDR3 sequence: CASSIQGGDSPLHF. CDR3 nucleotide sequence: TGCGCCAGCAGCATACAGGGGGGGGATTCACCCCTCCACTTT.

The count of this clone is one. The rearrangement joins TRBV15 to TRBJ2-1; 10 positions agree with TRBD1. The CDR3 covers 15 residues. Trimming at V came to 3 bases and at J to 5 bases, leaving 4 bases not matched to a gene. CDR1 is LNHNV and CDR2 is YYDKDF in the germline V gene (reference sequence). The CDR3 DNA reads TGTGCCACCAGCAGGGGACAGGGGAAAGACAATGAGCAGTTCTTC. Its protein is CATSRGQGKDNEQFF.

The V call is TRBV3-1 (or the pseudogene TRBV3-2), the J call TRBJ2-2; 13 bases match TRBD2. The CDR3 consists of 18 residues. V lost 4 bases to trimming and J lost 8 bases; unmatched junction nucleotides: 13. Per germline, CDR1 LGHDT and CDR2 YNNKEL (reference sequence). The CDR3: CASSLPGTSGVGMGELFF. In nucleotides, the CDR3 is TGTGCCAGCAGCCTGCCCGGGACTAGCGGGGTTGGGATGGGGGAGCTGTTTTTT.

V gene TRBV7-8 combines with J gene TRBJ1-5; D unclear. The CDR3 contains 14 residues. Trimming shortened V by 1 base and J by 4 bases, and 8 bases separated the two germline ends. The germline CDR1 and CDR2 sequences are SGHVS and FQNEAQ. The CDR3 sequence: CASSLGAQNQPQHF. For the CDR3, the DNA is TGTGCCAGCAGCTTAGGGGCACAGAATCAGCCCCAGCATTTT. The whole variable domain, remainder taken from reference TRBV7-8 and TRBJ1-5, is GAGVSQSPRYKVAKRGQDVALRCDPISGHVSLFWYQQALGQGPEFLTYFQNEAQLDKSGLPSDRFFAERPEGSVSTLKIQRTQQEDSAVYLCASSLGAQNQPQHFGDGTRLSIL.

V gene TRBV7-2 combines with J gene TRBJ2-7; no clear D gene. Per germline, CDR1 SGHTA and CDR2 FQGNSA. The CDR3 is made up of 11 amino acids. Trimming took off 5 bases at V and 5 bases at J, with 7 bases between the two ends. The CDR3 sequence is CASSLVDEQYF. CDR3 nucleotides: TGTGCCAGCAGCCTTGTCGACGAGCAGTACTTC.

The V call is TRBV6-4, the J call TRBJ2-3; tentatively, D is TRBD1 (6 bases). CDR1 is MRHNA, CDR2 SNTAGT, per germline. The CDR3 is made up of 14 amino acids. The ends were cut back, 6 bases at V and 4 bases at J, with 14 bases in the middle. The CDR3 region has the DNA TGTGCCAGCAGCCAGGGGCTAGCAGCAGATACGCAGTATTTT. This sequence encodes CASSQGLAADTQYF.

The chain couples TRBV5-1 to TRBJ2-7; 11 positions agree with TRBD1. The V segment lost 7 bases and the J segment 7 bases; nucleotides outside the gene matches: 10. Per the germline V gene, CDR1 is SGHRS and CDR2 is YFSETQ. This CDR3 contains 14 residues. CDR3 sequence (DNA): TGCGCCAGCTCCGGCGGACAGGGGGCGAGGGAGCAGTACTTC. This sequence encodes CASSGGQGAREQYF.

This clone was counted a single time. V and J are TRBV7-2 and TRBJ1-2, with a possible D match to TRBD1 (5 bases). This CDR3 is 13 amino acids long. V lost 5 bases to trimming and J lost 6 bases, with 13 bases between them. Germline V gene lookup returns CDR1 SGHTA and CDR2 FQGNSA. The CDR3 sequence: CASSAWRGDGYTF. Here the CDR3 DNA reads TGTGCCAGCAGCGCATGGCGGGGGGATGGCTACACCTTC.

This chain links TRBV3-1 (or the pseudogene TRBV3-2) with TRBJ2-3, with TRBD1 matching over 9 bases. Germline V gene sequence: CDR1 LGHDT, CDR2 YNNKEL (reference sequence). Losses at the gene ends were 1 base for V and 9 bases for J; bases not matched to a gene: 8. The CDR3 extends over 15 amino acids. CDR3 DNA: TGTGCCAGCAGCCAAGGGGGGGACAGGGTGAGCACGCAGTATTTT. It encodes CASSQGGDRVSTQYF.

This rearrangement joins TRBV4-3 to TRBJ1-2; 9 bases line up with TRBD1. The CDR3 extends over 14 amino acids. Germline V gives CDR1 LGHNA, CDR2 YSLEER. The trim removed 1 base at V and 7 bases at J, leaving 4 bases unmatched. The CDR3 DNA is TGCGCCAGCAGCCAAGGGACAGGGGAGGTTGGCTACACCTTC. This sequence encodes CASSQGTGEVGYTF.

The chain links TRBV4-1 to TRBJ1-1, with no clear D. The germline gives CDR1 MGHRA, CDR2 YSYEKL. This CDR3 is 14 amino acids long. The germline V and J ends were trimmed by 1 base and 4 bases, with 10 bases remaining between them. The CDR3 DNA reads TGCGCCAGCAGCCAAGCAGTGCAGGTCACTGAAGCTTTCTTT. Encoded protein: CASSQAVQVTEAFF.

The chain employs TRBV2 and TRBJ1-6; possible D gene TRBD1, 5 bases. CDR3 length: 15 amino acids. V lost 0 bases, J lost 8 bases, and 11 bases lay in between. Germline lookup yields CDR1 SNHLY and CDR2 FYNNEI. CDR3 nucleotide sequence: TGTGCCAGCAGTGAAGCCCAGGGACTTCATTCACCCCTCCACTTT. This translates into CASSEAQGLHSPLHF.

The chain uses TRBV5-1 and TRBJ2-7; weak D call: TRBD1 (5 bases). V lost 6 bases and J lost 3, with 19 bases in between. From germline, CDR1 is SGHRS and CDR2 YFSETQ. The CDR3 loop spans 15 amino acids. The chain's CDR3 is CASNMDPGSGYEQYF. CDR3 DNA sequence: TGCGCCAGCAACATGGATCCAGGGTCGGGCTACGAGCAGTACTTC. The full variable domain, completed using reference TRBV5-1 and TRBJ2-7, is KAGVTQTPRYLIKTRGQQVTLSCSPISGHRSVSWYQQTPGQGLQFLFEYFSETQRNKGNFPGRFSGRQFSNSRSEMNVSTLELGDSALYLCASNMDPGSGYEQYFGPGTRLTVT.

This chain connects TRBV6-2 or TRBV6-3 to TRBJ1-1, with D possibly TRBD1 on 6 matching bases. The CDR3 has 16 residues. V was cut by 3 bases and J by 0 bases, with 14 bases left in between. Germline values: CDR1 MNHEY, CDR2 SVGEGT. CDR3 region: CASSYIRAGVNTEAFF. CDR3 DNA: TGTGCCAGCAGTTATATTCGGGCAGGGGTGAACACTGAAGCTTTCTTT.

This chain joins TRBV9 and TRBJ2-1; either TRBD1 or TRBD2 may supply D (5 bases each). The germline V gene has CDR1 SGDLS and CDR2 YYNGEE. The CDR3 consists of 14 residues. The V end lost 7 bases, the J end lost 0 bases, and 11 bases lay between the germline ends. CDR3 nucleotides: TGTGCCAGCGCTTCAGGGACCTCCTACAATGAGCAGTTCTTC. This codes for CASASGTSYNEQFF.

V is TRBV4-1 and J is TRBJ2-1; the D gene is possibly TRBD1 (6 bases). Germline V gene data show CDR1 as MGHRA and CDR2 as YSYEKL. Trimming left V 6 bases short and J 5 bases short, with 17 bases between. CDR3 length equals 15 residues. CDR3 sequence reads: CASRHPPGQHNEQFF. In DNA, the CDR3 is TGCGCCAGCAGGCACCCCCCCGGACAGCACAATGAGCAGTTCTTC.

The gene calls are TRBV2 and TRBJ2-2; a weak D match, TRBD2 (5 bases). V dropped 7 bases and J dropped 1 base, with 10 bases sitting between them. The CDR3 is 14 amino acids. The germline V gene has CDR1 SNHLY and CDR2 FYNNEI. The CDR3 nucleotides are TGTGCCAGCATTTCCCGGGGGAACACCGGGGAGCTGTTTTTT. Its protein is CASISRGNTGELFF.

The rearrangement links TRBV5-6 to TRBJ1-6; a weak D match, TRBD1 (5 bases). This CDR3 has 16 amino acids. Trimming shortened V by 4 bases and J by 0 bases, and 11 bases separated the two germline ends. Per the germline V gene, CDR1 is SGHDT and CDR2 is YYEEEE. Written as DNA, the CDR3 is TGTGCCAGCAGCCGGGACGGGTTCTCCTATAATTCACCCCTCCACTTT. This gives the protein CASSRDGFSYNSPLHF. Based on the CDR3 plus reference TRBV5-6 and TRBJ1-6, the full variable domain is DAGVTQSPTHLIKTRGQQVTLRCSPKSGHDTVSWYQQALGQGPQFIFQYYEEEERQRGNFPDRFSGHQFPNYSSELNVNALLLGDSALYLCASSRDGFSYNSPLHFGNGTRLTVT.

The genes are TRBV28 and TRBJ1-2; D not certain. CDR3 length: 14 amino acids. Germline loops: CDR1 MDHEN, CDR2 SYDVKM. V gave up 6 bases and J gave up 3 bases, with 14 bases separating them. CDR3 region: CASSLGQADYGYTF. CDR3 nucleotide sequence: TGTGCCAGCAGCCTAGGGCAGGCAGACTATGGCTACACCTTC.